This T cell receptor (beta chain) derives from a study of T cell responses to AZD1222 COVID-19 vaccine (dated by TCRdb to about 2021). For the wider study: Because spike-specific TCR depth and breadth did not differ between the two schedules, AZD1222 recipients who got a second dose at roughly 4 weeks were pooled with those who got a second dose at roughly 12 weeks. TCR sequencing covered over 230 trial participants: 207 given two doses of AZD1222 and about 26 given two doses of MenACWY control vaccine. Trial participants were enrolled into age subgroups of 18-55, 56-69 and 70-plus years, which contained approximately 150, 28 and 58 TCR-sequenced participants, respectively. Overall study outcomes, separate from this receptor: No day 14 peak-response samples were available, so repertoires were characterized only after the peak T cell response. Conclusions about previously exposed vaccinees are limited, since just five or six AZD1222 recipients were seropositive for SARS-CoV-2 at baseline. A significant rise in spike-specific TCR breadth and depth was observed after two AZD1222 doses relative to day 0 and relative to MenACWY recipients. In the small 56-69-year group, the increase in depth fell short of significance, most likely because of low power. The whole spike protein was spanned by vaccine-associated CD4 TCRs, and dominant responses were seen in regions 160-218 and 743-854. Most participants were white British and females outnumbered males, and the authors suggested that clonal diversity may have been underestimated. Epitopes outside the regions mutated in the B.1.351 and B.1.1.7 variants were reportedly recognized by nearly half of the unique spike-specific TCRs.

This sample's time point label indicates: baseline before first vaccination. Vaccinee samples came from UK trials COV001 and COV002, including a single-blind randomized controlled phase 2/3 trial of AZD1222 (ChAdOx1 nCoV-19) in healthy adults. For TCRbeta chain sequencing, PBMC samples from trial participants were taken at day 0 and at day 28 after the second dose. This clone has just a few counts. What this receptor recognizes is not known. No base qualities exist here, and no much larger clone lies one base off it. The CDR3 numbers 17 residues from cysteine through phenylalanine. Left in the record is the CDR3 DNA by itself, 51 bases read in frame from the first base. Looking up the germline V gene (reference sequence) yields CDR1 SEHNR and CDR2 FQNEAQ. Ends trimmed: V by 1 base, J by 3 bases; bases unmatched to a gene: 6. The CDR3 regions of human TCRbeta chains were subjected to immunosequencing. The authors processed their data as follows. Repertoire TCRs were matched against a reference library of SARS-CoV-2-specific TCRs generated with the MIRA antigen-specificity platform. Breadth was defined as the fraction of unique TCRs that were SARS-CoV-2-associated, and depth was defined as the fraction of total T cells that were SARS-CoV-2-associated. Using the MIRA data, each spike-specific TCR was assigned both to the spike region to which the TCR was reactive and to a CD4 or CD8 class. Log10-transformed breadth and depth values were compared by one-way ANOVA with Sidak's multiple comparisons tests. The clones in this table, taken by TCRdb from immuneACCESS, are in-frame only. Not every clone is retained; where verified, under half of the shortfall comes from an unresolved V gene, and the cause of the rest is unknown. That table supplies the V and J calls and clone size; D and trimming were determined from the DNA. This sample gives some 140,000 clones in total; approximately 90% of them show up just once. The ten largest clones represent 1.9% of the sample.

Rearrangement joined TRBV7-9 to TRBJ2-7, and 13 junctional nucleotides match TRBD2. This receptor was taken from an adult in good health. Sample: peripheral blood, taken on day 0 of AZD1222 vaccination. Here the CDR3 is given as CASSLGLAGGPYYEQYF. The DNA is TGTGCCAGCAGCTTAGGACTAGCGGGAGGACCGTACTACGAGCAGTACTTC.